One sample yielded the 20 T cell receptor beta chains listed below, sequenced in a study of cytomegalovirus exposure and HLA in healthy donors. PCR was performed using 60 Vbeta and 13 Jbeta primers. Sequencing was performed with immunoSEQ multiplex PCR; in TCRdb, only in-frame clones are kept and a portion is missing. The data contain about 150,000 clones, roughly 77% of them singletons. Sequenced: PBMCs. These receptors all stem from a man between 18 and 29 years old in good health and CMV-seropositive.

The rearrangement uses TRBV4-1 and TRBJ1-2, with D perhaps TRBD1 (6 bases). CDR1 and CDR2 (germline): MGHRA, YSYEKL. The CDR3 runs to 16 residues. Trimming cost V 0 bases and J 4 bases, with 15 bases left between them. This CDR3 is CASSQDLGNRAYGYTF. CDR3 coding DNA: TGCGCCAGCAGCCAAGATCTAGGGAACAGGGCCTATGGCTACACCTTC.

V usage is TRBV18 and J usage is TRBJ2-3; TRBD2 matches 9 bases. CDR1 is KGHSH and CDR2 is LQKENI in the germline V gene. The CDR3 is 15 amino acids. V gave up 4 bases and J gave up 0 bases; unmatched junction bases: 2. CDR3 sequence: CASSRTSASTDTQYF. The CDR3 nucleotides are TGTGCCAGCTCACGGACTAGCGCGAGCACAGATACGCAGTATTTT.

This clone was seen once. The chain uses TRBV6-1 and TRBJ2-7, with D maybe TRBD2 (7 bases). The germline V gene encodes CDR1 MNHNS and CDR2 SASEGT. The V gene lost 8 bases and the J gene lost 0 bases, with 17 bases spanning the gap. The CDR3 has 15 amino acids. CDR3 DNA sequence: TGTGCCAGCGGGGGGGGCGGGGTTGGCTCCTACGAGCAGTACTTC. Translation: CASGGGGVGSYEQYF.

This sequence joins TRBV28 and TRBJ2-1, with 9 bases matching TRBD1. The germline V gene has CDR1 MDHEN and CDR2 SYDVKM. The V gene end was trimmed by 6 bases and the J gene end by 4 bases; junction bases not matched to a gene: 25. This CDR3 is 21 amino acids long. CDR3 nucleotide sequence: TGTGCCAGCAGAGGTCCCGGGACAGGGCCCCGAGGGGCGGGAAAGTACAATGAGCAGTTCTTC. It codes for CASRGPGTGPRGAGKYNEQFF.

The J gene is TRBJ2-7, the V gene TRBV28; possible D gene TRBD1, 6 bases. Between the trimmed V and J ends, which lost 2 bases and 2 bases, there was a span of 7 bases. Germline CDR1 reads MDHEN; CDR2 reads SYDVKM. This CDR3 is 13 amino acids long. Here the CDR3 DNA reads TGTGCCAGCAGTTTAACAGGGCCCTACGAGCAGTACTTC. Translated: CASSLTGPYEQYF.

The chain is built from TRBV4-1 and TRBJ2-1, with 7 bases identical to TRBD2. This CDR3 has 14 residues. The V gene's germline CDR1 is MGHRA and CDR2 YSYEKL. The V segment lost 0 bases and the J segment 16 bases; nucleotides outside the gene matches: 12. CDR3 sequence: CASSQDGSGKGRFF. DNA of the CDR3: TGCGCCAGCAGCCAAGATGGGAGCGGGAAGGGGCGCTTCTTC.

The V call is TRBV27, the J call TRBJ1-5; a possible D gene is TRBD1 (6 bases). Between the trimmed V and J ends, which lost 5 bases and 4 bases, there was a span of 15 bases. CDR1 is MNHEY and CDR2 is SMNVEV in the germline V gene (reference sequence). The CDR3 is 15 residues long. CDR3 sequence: CASSPQGGRNQPQHF. In DNA form, the CDR3 reads TGTGCCAGCAGTCCACAGGGAGGGAGGAATCAGCCCCAGCATTTT.

DNA of the CDR3: TGCGCCAGCAGCTTCGACAGAGCAGATACGCAGTATTTT. Protein sequence: CASSFDRADTQYF. The genes are TRBV5-1 and TRBJ2-3; perhaps TRBD1 as D (5 bases). The CDR3 spans 13 residues. V was clipped by 2 bases and J by 4 bases, with 8 bases between them. The germline V gene has CDR1 SGHRS and CDR2 YFSETQ.

The genes are TRBV7-3 and TRBJ2-7, with D possibly being TRBD1 (5 bases). Germline V gene sequence: CDR1 SGHTA, CDR2 FQGTGA. Trimming took 0 bases from V and 3 from J, leaving 12 bases between them. The CDR3 loop spans 15 amino acids. The CDR3 DNA reads as TGTGCCAGCAGCTTAACGTTTGGGCAGGGCTACGAGCAGTACTTC. Encoded protein: CASSLTFGQGYEQYF.

The rearrangement joins TRBV5-1 to TRBJ2-5; D is unresolved. The J call may be in error: the DNA end matches TRBJ2-7 better. The CDR3 consists of 12 residues. Germline CDR1 reads SGHRS; CDR2 reads YFSETQ. The CDR3 protein is CASSLSSYEQYF. DNA for the CDR3: TGCGCCAGCAGCTTAAGCTCCTACGAGCAGTACTTC.

V is TRBV29-1 and J is TRBJ2-7; 9 bases are a match to TRBD2. Germline CDR1 reads SQVTM; CDR2 reads ANQGSEA. V lost 4 bases, J lost 4 bases, and 5 bases stayed unmatched. The CDR3 sequence is 13 residues long. The CDR3 sequence: CSVGASGAYEQYF. The CDR3 DNA reads TGCAGCGTTGGAGCTAGCGGGGCTTACGAGCAGTACTTC.

Only a few counts were recorded for this clone. The chain carries TRBV7-8 and TRBJ1-2; the D is unclear. V lost 2 bases, J lost 1 base, and 17 bases lay in between. This CDR3 is built from 17 residues. The V gene's germline CDR1 is SGHVS and CDR2 FQNEAQ. CDR3 coding DNA: TGTGCCAGCAGCTTAAATCCCGGGAGCCTTAATAACTATGGCTACACCTTC. Amino acid sequence: CASSLNPGSLNNYGYTF.

The rearrangement uses TRBV5-6 and TRBJ2-3, with 9 nucleotides matching TRBD1. Germline CDR1 and CDR2: SGHDT and YYEEEE. The CDR3 sequence is 17 residues long. V dropped 4 bases and J dropped 0; count of bases not matched to a gene: 9. This CDR3 is CASSRLLTGGSTDTQYF. CDR3 coding DNA: TGTGCCAGCAGCCGTCTTTTGACAGGGGGGAGCACAGATACGCAGTATTTT.

This clone was seen a few times. The chain has TRBV7-3 and TRBJ2-7; D gene ambiguous. The germline V gene encodes CDR1 SGHTA and CDR2 FQGTGA. This CDR3 comprises 15 residues. The germline V and J ends were trimmed by 0 bases and 3 bases, with 12 bases remaining between them. The CDR3 here is CASSLTPGPLYEQYF. CDR3 nucleotide sequence: TGTGCCAGCAGCTTAACTCCGGGTCCTCTCTACGAGCAGTACTTC.

Note on this clone: Other DNA sequences from this sample encode an identical CDR3 as well. The rearrangement links TRBV6-4 to TRBJ2-1; D perhaps matches TRBD2 (6 bases). Trimming shortened V by 0 bases and J by 0 bases, and 6 bases separated the two germline ends. Germline loops: CDR1 MRHNA, CDR2 SNTAGT. This CDR3 has 15 amino acids. The CDR3 is CASSDSAGSYNEQFF. CDR3 coding DNA: TGTGCCAGCAGTGACTCAGCGGGCTCCTACAATGAGCAGTTCTTC.

V gene TRBV10-3 combines with J gene TRBJ1-2; D unclear. The CDR3 contains 13 residues. CDR1 and CDR2 (germline): ENHRY, SYGVKD. V was clipped by 4 bases and J by 1 base, with 7 bases between them. The CDR3 loop is CAISAGVNYGYTF. The CDR3 DNA is TGTGCCATCAGTGCCGGAGTTAACTATGGCTACACCTTC.

The chain recombines TRBV20-1 with TRBJ1-1; D call uncertain. Germline values: CDR1 DFQATT, CDR2 SNEGSKA (reference sequence). The CDR3 covers 11 residues. The CDR3 sequence is CRTDMNTEAFF. CDR3 DNA: TGCAGAACAGATATGAACACTGAAGCTTTCTTT.

V gene TRBV5-1 combines with J gene TRBJ2-3, with D possibly TRBD2 on 7 matching bases. This CDR3 has 16 residues. The V gene lost 4 bases and the J gene lost 6 bases, with 21 bases spanning the gap. In germline, CDR1 is SGHRS, CDR2 YFSETQ. The CDR3 spells CASSGGGHTQGDTQYF. CDR3 nucleotides: TGCGCCAGCAGCGGGGGGGGACACACTCAGGGGGATACGCAGTATTTT.

In its sample, this clone was seen a few times. The rearrangement links TRBV27 to TRBJ2-1, with 10 bases matching TRBD2. This CDR3 comprises 14 residues. J lost 8 bases, V lost 2 bases, and 3 bases had no gene match. The germline gives CDR1 MNHEY, CDR2 SMNVEV (reference sequence). The DNA for the CDR3 is TGTGCCAGCAGTTTAGTGCTAGCGGGAGATGAGCAGTTCTTC. As protein: CASSLVLAGDEQFF.

This clone has only a few counts. CDR3 DNA sequence: TGTGCCAGCAGTCCCTGGGGAGGGAAGGAGGGGGTTGTAGTTCAGCCCCAGCATTTT. Translation gives CASSPWGGKEGVVVQPQHF. This sequence joins TRBV28 and TRBJ1-5; possible D gene TRBD1, 6 bases. The V gene lost 5 bases and the J gene lost 6 bases, with 29 bases spanning the gap. The germline V gene has CDR1 MDHEN and CDR2 SYDVKM. This CDR3 is 19 amino acids long.